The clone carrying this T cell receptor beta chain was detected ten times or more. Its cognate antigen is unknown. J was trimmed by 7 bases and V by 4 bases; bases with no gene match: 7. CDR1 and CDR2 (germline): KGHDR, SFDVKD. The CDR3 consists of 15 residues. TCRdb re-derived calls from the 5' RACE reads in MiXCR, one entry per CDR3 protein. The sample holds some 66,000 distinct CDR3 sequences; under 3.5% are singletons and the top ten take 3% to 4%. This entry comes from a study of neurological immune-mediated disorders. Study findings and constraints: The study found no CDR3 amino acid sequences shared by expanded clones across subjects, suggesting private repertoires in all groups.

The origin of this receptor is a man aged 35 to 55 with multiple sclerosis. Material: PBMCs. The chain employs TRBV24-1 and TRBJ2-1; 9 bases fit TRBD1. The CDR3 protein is CATSDPGQGGNEQFF. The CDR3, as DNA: TGTGCCACCAGTGACCCGGGACAGGGAGGGAATGAGCAGTTCTTC.